Listed here are 24 T cell receptor beta chains from one sample, sequenced in a study of identical twins (dated by TCRdb to about 2016). Receptor libraries were prepared by 5' RACE. Sequencing instrument: Illumina HiSeq 2000. The raw public reads went through TCRdb reprocessing: fastp at Q25, MiXCR clone calling, in-frame beta chains kept. Each record represents a unique CDR3 protein, reported with the most common genes and DNA among its rows. The sample data list some 500,000 distinct CDR3 sequences, and under 25% of these were observed just once. 0.91% of the sample is in the top ten clones. The same data also contributed to another study, on T cells expressing NK-cell markers.

The material sequenced was CD4+ T cells sorted from blood. These receptors all stem from a woman younger than 30 in good health.

The rearrangement joins TRBV11-2 to TRBJ2-7; D unclear. Germline V gene sequence: CDR1 SGHAT, CDR2 FQNNGV. CDR3 length equals 14 residues. V was clipped by 5 bases and J by 0 bases, with 11 bases between them. CDR3 amino acids: CASSPGRNSYEQYF. The CDR3 region has the DNA TGTGCCAGCAGCCCTGGACGAAACTCCTACGAGCAGTACTTC.

The rearrangement uses TRBV29-1 and TRBJ2-5, with D unresolved. CDR3 length: 13 residues. V was clipped by 3 bases and J by 5 bases, with 13 bases between them. Germline CDR1 SQVTM, CDR2 ANQGSEA. CDR3 protein: CSVDLGPRETQYF. In DNA form, the CDR3 reads TGCAGCGTTGACCTCGGGCCTCGGGAGACCCAGTACTTC. Looking up the rest from reference TRBV29-1 and TRBJ2-5 gives the full variable domain: SAVISQKPSRDICQRGTSLTIQCQVDSQVTMMFWYRQQPGQSLTLIATANQGSEATYESGFVIDKFPISRPNLTFSTLTVSNMSPEDSSIYLCSVDLGPRETQYFGPGTRLLVL.

This clonotype was detected a few times. This rearrangement joins TRBV5-1 to TRBJ2-5; tentatively, D is TRBD2 (5 bases). The CDR3 has 14 amino acids. The germline CDR1 and CDR2 sequences are SGHRS and YFSETQ. V was clipped by 7 bases and J by 5 bases, with 18 bases between them. This CDR3 is CASRLLVTVETQYF. The CDR3 DNA is TGCGCCAGCCGACTACTAGTGACGGTTGAGACCCAGTACTTC.

The J gene is TRBJ2-1, the V gene TRBV14; 7 bases fit TRBD1. CDR3 length equals 18 residues. With 2 bases clipped from V and 0 bases from J, the junction kept 10 bases outside the gene matches. Germline loops: CDR1 SGHDN, CDR2 FVKESK. In DNA, the CDR3 is TGTGCCAGCAGCCAAAAGATGACAGGGCGCTCCTCCTACAATGAGCAGTTCTTC. This sequence encodes CASSQKMTGRSSYNEQFF.

This sequence joins TRBV7-2 and TRBJ2-3; 12 nucleotides match TRBD2. The CDR3 length is 16 residues. J was trimmed by 3 bases and V by 5 bases; bases with no gene match: 6. Germline V lookup: CDR1 SGHTA, CDR2 FQGNSA. CDR3 protein: CASSAGLAGGTDTQYF. Written as DNA, the CDR3 is TGTGCCAGCAGCGCCGGTCTAGCGGGAGGGACAGATACGCAGTATTTT.

This clonotype has more than one count but fewer than ten. The chain recombines TRBV7-2 with TRBJ2-5; 7 bases line up with TRBD2. CDR1 and CDR2 from the germline V gene are SGHTA and FQGNSA. V lost 8 bases and J lost 6; bases outside the gene matches: 12. The CDR3 is 14 residues long. The CDR3 region is CASVSGTAVKTQYF. CDR3 in DNA: TGTGCCAGCGTGAGCGGGACGGCCGTAAAGACCCAGTACTTC.

The rearrangement uses TRBV20-1 and TRBJ2-4; a weak D match, TRBD2 (5 bases). Per germline, CDR1 DFQATT and CDR2 SNEGSKA (reference sequence). Trimming shortened V by 0 bases and J by 0 bases, and 12 bases separated the two germline ends. CDR3 size: 16 residues. The CDR3 reads CSARDPGYIAKNIQYF. DNA for the CDR3: TGCAGTGCTAGAGATCCGGGATATATAGCCAAAAACATTCAGTACTTC.

This clonotype was seen at least ten times. The chain uses TRBV12-3 or TRBV12-4 and TRBJ2-7; 12 nucleotides agree with TRBD2. Trimming at V came to 3 bases and at J to 11 bases, leaving 8 bases not matched to a gene. The length of the CDR3 is 14 residues. The CDR3 is CASSLMSSGRVEYF. The CDR3 nucleotides read TGTGCCAGCAGTTTGATGTCTAGCGGGAGGGTCGAGTACTTC.

This clonotype was recorded many times. V gene TRBV7-2 combines with J gene TRBJ2-7; the D gene is possibly TRBD1 (5 bases). The germline V and J ends were trimmed by 0 bases and 2 bases, with 5 bases remaining between them. This CDR3 comprises 13 residues. Germline V lookup: CDR1 SGHTA, CDR2 FQGNSA. Written as DNA, the CDR3 is TGTGCCAGCAGCTTAGCAGGGGCCTACGAGCAGTACTTC. It yields the protein CASSLAGAYEQYF.

This chain connects TRBV5-1 to TRBJ2-7; D not resolved. Trimming pared 4 bases from V and 4 bases from J, leaving 18 bases between. CDR1 is SGHRS and CDR2 is YFSETQ in the germline V gene. This CDR3 has 15 amino acids. CDR3 amino acids: CASSSTLGPDYEQYF. As DNA, the CDR3 is TGCGCCAGCAGCAGTACCTTAGGGCCGGATTACGAGCAGTACTTC.

This clonotype was observed a handful of times. V usage is TRBV6-5 and J usage is TRBJ1-1, with D perhaps TRBD1 (6 bases). This CDR3 is built from 15 residues. Germline V gene sequence: CDR1 MNHEY, CDR2 SVGAGI. Trimming took off 0 bases at V and 0 bases at J, with 8 bases between the two ends. The CDR3 region is CASSYSGGLNTEAFF. CDR3 sequence (DNA): TGTGCCAGCAGTTACTCGGGGGGGCTGAACACTGAAGCTTTCTTT.

The chain employs TRBV5-1 and TRBJ2-1; no reliable D call. V was cut by 1 base and J by 3 bases, with 11 bases left in between. Germline V gene data show CDR1 as SGHRS and CDR2 as YFSETQ. CDR3 length: 15 residues. CDR3 coding DNA: TGCGCCAGCAGCTTGTCGTGGATGGTCTACAATGAGCAGTTCTTC. Residues: CASSLSWMVYNEQFF.

There are a few counts of this clonotype. CDR3 coding DNA: TGCAGCTCGGCCAAGGGGGACCCTGAAGCTTTCTTT. This sequence encodes CSSAKGDPEAFF. The gene calls are TRBV29-1 and TRBJ1-1; possibly TRBD1 for D (6 bases). V was clipped by 8 bases and J by 6 bases, with 16 bases between them. The CDR3 is 12 amino acids. Germline assignment: CDR1 SQVTM and CDR2 ANQGSEA.

This clonotype was seen more than once but under ten times. The genes are TRBV5-1 and TRBJ2-7; 9 bases are a match to TRBD2. Trimming removed 1 base from V and 6 bases from J; junction bases left unmatched: 5. The germline V gene encodes CDR1 SGHRS and CDR2 YFSETQ. The CDR3 covers 14 residues. The CDR3 protein is CASSLLAGDVEQYF. The CDR3 DNA follows: TGCGCCAGCAGCTTGTTAGCGGGAGATGTCGAGCAGTACTTC.

A few counts support this clonotype. This chain links TRBV5-1 with TRBJ2-1, with D tentatively TRBD1 (5 bases). The ends were cut back, 2 bases at V and 7 bases at J, with 10 bases in the middle. Germline loops: CDR1 SGHRS, CDR2 YFSETQ. This CDR3 comprises 13 residues. CDR3 sequence reads: CASSFQGRNEQFF. Here the CDR3 DNA reads TGCGCCAGCAGCTTTCAGGGCAGAAATGAGCAGTTCTTC.

This chain connects TRBV7-9 to TRBJ1-2; the D is unclear. CDR1 is SEHNR, CDR2 FQNEAQ, per germline (reference sequence). The CDR3 has 12 amino acids. The CDR3 here is CAIERAVSGYTF. The CDR3 DNA is TGTGCAATTGAGCGGGCGGTATCTGGCTACACCTTC. Full variable domain (rest looked up from reference TRBV7-9 and TRBJ1-2): DTGVSQNPRHKITKRGQNVTFRCDPISEHNRLYWYRQTLGQGPEFLTYFQNEAQLEKSRLLSDRFSAERPKGSFSTLEIQRTEQGDSAMYLCAIERAVSGYTFGSGTRLTVV.

This clonotype was counted at least ten times. V and J are TRBV9 and TRBJ2-1, with D maybe TRBD2 (5 bases). This CDR3 spans 15 amino acids. V shed 4 bases and J shed 4 bases, with 15 bases lying between them. Germline CDR1 and CDR2: SGDLS and YYNGEE. The CDR3 nucleotides read TGTGCCAGCAGCTTCAGCGGTCTACCTTACAATGAGCAGTTCTTC. This codes for CASSFSGLPYNEQFF.

Only a few counts were recorded for this clonotype. CDR3 DNA: TGTGCCATCAAGGCTAGCGGATCCACAGATACGCAGTATTTT. This encodes CAIKASGSTDTQYF. This chain uses TRBV10-3 with TRBJ2-3; TRBD2 agrees at 7 bases. CDR1 is ENHRY and CDR2 is SYGVKD in the germline V gene. J gave up 2 bases and V 7 bases, and 6 bases lay outside the gene matches. The CDR3 consists of 14 residues.

The chain employs TRBV5-6 and TRBJ2-7; the D gene is possibly TRBD1 (6 bases). The V and J ends lost 1 base and 6 bases respectively, with 20 bases between them. The CDR3 extends over 16 amino acids. Germline V gene sequence: CDR1 SGHDT, CDR2 YYEEEE. In nucleotides, the CDR3 is TGTGCCAGCAGCTTGAGAACAGGGAAGAGGTTGGGCGAGCAGTACTTC. Translated, it gives CASSLRTGKRLGEQYF.

V usage is TRBV30 and J usage is TRBJ2-7; D is perhaps TRBD1 or TRBD2 (6 bases each). The CDR3 has 15 amino acids. Trimming took off 8 bases at V and 5 bases at J, with 25 bases between the two ends. Germline CDR1 and CDR2: GTSNPN and SVGIG (reference sequence). This chain's CDR3 is CAIWRGTEALNEQYF. In nucleotides, the CDR3 is TGTGCCATCTGGAGGGGGACGGAGGCTCTTAACGAGCAGTACTTC.

In its sample, this clonotype was seen a few times. The genes are TRBV28 and TRBJ1-2, with 8 bases aligning to TRBD1. Losses at the gene ends were 5 bases for V and 5 bases for J; bases not matched to a gene: 10. Germline CDR1 reads MDHEN; CDR2 reads SYDVKM. The CDR3 extends over 15 amino acids. The CDR3 nucleotides read TGTGCCAGCAGTATCGGACAGGGCGCTATATATGGCTACACCTTC. It codes for CASSIGQGAIYGYTF.

This clonotype has ten or more counts. The V and J genes are TRBV29-1 and TRBJ2-1, with no clear D. The ends were cut back, 2 bases at V and 2 bases at J, with 16 bases in the middle. Germline CDR1 reads SQVTM; CDR2 reads ANQGSEA. The CDR3 totals 16 residues. CDR3 region: CSVENPTPATYNEQFF. CDR3 DNA: TGCAGCGTTGAAAACCCGACCCCCGCCACCTACAATGAGCAGTTCTTC.

CDR3 nucleotide sequence: TGTGCCAGCAGTACCTCGGACAGGGTTGAAGCTTTCTTT. Residues: CASSTSDRVEAFF. The V and J genes are TRBV12-3 or TRBV12-4 and TRBJ1-1, with 8 bases that match TRBD1. V shed 5 bases, J shed 7 bases, and the junction held 6 bases outside the gene matches. The CDR3 spans 13 residues.

This clonotype was picked up a small number of times. The chain has TRBV15 and TRBJ1-4, with D hard to call. The CDR3 runs to 13 residues. Trimming removed 6 bases at V and 2 bases at J, with 7 bases between. Germline CDR1 LNHNV, CDR2 YYDKDF (reference sequence). The CDR3, as DNA: TGTGCCACCAGTCTGAACACTAATGAAAAACTGTTTTTT. The encoded protein is CATSLNTNEKLFF.